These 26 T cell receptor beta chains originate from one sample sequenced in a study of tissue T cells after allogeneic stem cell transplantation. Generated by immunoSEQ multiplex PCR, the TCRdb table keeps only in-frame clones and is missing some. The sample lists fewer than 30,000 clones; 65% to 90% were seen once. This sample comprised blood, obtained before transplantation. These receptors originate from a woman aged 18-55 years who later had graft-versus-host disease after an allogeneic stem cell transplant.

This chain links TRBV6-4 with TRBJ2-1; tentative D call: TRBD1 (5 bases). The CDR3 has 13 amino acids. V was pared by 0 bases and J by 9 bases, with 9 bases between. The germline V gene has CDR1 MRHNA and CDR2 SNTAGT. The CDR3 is CASSDSDQGEQFF. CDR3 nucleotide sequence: TGTGCCAGCAGTGACTCGGATCAGGGTGAGCAGTTCTTC.

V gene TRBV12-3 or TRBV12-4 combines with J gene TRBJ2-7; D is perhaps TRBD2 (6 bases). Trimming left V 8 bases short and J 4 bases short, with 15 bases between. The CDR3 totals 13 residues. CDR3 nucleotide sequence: TGTGCCAGCTCCGACGGAGGGCCTTACGAGCAGTACTTC. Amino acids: CASSDGGPYEQYF.

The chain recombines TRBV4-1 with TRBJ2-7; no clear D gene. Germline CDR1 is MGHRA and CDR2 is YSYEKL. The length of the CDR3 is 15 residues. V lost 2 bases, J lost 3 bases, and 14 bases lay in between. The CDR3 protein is CASSQPGRTDYEQYF. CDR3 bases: TGCGCCAGCAGCCAACCCGGGCGGACCGACTACGAGCAGTACTTC.

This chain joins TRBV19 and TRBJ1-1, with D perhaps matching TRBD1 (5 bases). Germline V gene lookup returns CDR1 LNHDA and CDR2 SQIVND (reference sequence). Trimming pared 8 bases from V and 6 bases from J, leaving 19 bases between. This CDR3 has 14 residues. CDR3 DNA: TGTGCCAGTGCGAAAAGGGGTCCTGGGGCTGAAGCTTTCTTT. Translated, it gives CASAKRGPGAEAFF.

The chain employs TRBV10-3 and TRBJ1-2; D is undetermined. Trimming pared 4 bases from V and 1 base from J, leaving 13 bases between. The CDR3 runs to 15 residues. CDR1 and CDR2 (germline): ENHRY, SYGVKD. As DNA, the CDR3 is TGTGCCATCAGTGGGGAGACGGTGGGTAACTATGGCTACACCTTC. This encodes CAISGETVGNYGYTF.

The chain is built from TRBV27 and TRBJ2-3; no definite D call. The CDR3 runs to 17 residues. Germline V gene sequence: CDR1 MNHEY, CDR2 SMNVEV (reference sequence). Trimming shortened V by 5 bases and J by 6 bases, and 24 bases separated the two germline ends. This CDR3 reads CASSPTPQPPAADTQYF. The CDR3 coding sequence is TGTGCCAGCAGTCCAACCCCTCAGCCCCCGGCGGCCGATACGCAGTATTTT.

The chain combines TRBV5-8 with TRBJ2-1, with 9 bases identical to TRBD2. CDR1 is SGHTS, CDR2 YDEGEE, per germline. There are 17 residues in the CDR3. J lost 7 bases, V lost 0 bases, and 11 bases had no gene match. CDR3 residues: CASSLGAGGPVGNEQFF. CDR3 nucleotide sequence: TGTGCCAGCAGCTTGGGGGCGGGAGGGCCGGTAGGGAATGAGCAGTTCTTC.

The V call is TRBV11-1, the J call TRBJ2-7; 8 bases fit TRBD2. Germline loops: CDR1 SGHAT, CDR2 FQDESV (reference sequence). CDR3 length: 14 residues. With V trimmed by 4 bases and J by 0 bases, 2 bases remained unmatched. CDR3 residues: CASSSGGNSYEQYF. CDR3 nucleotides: TGTGCCAGCAGCTCGGGGGGGAACTCCTACGAGCAGTACTTC.

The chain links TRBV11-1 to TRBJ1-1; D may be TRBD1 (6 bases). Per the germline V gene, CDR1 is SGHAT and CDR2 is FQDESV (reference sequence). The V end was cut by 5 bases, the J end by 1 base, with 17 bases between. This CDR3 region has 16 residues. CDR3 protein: CASSNYKQGGNTEAFF. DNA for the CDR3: TGTGCCAGCAGCAACTATAAACAGGGCGGGAACACTGAAGCTTTCTTT.

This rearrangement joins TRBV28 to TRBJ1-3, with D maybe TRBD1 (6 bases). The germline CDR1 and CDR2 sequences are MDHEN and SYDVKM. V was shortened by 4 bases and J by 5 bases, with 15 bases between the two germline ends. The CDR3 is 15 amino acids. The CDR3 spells CASSSGQPNRNTIYF. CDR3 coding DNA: TGTGCCAGCAGTTCTGGACAGCCTAATCGAAACACCATATATTTT.

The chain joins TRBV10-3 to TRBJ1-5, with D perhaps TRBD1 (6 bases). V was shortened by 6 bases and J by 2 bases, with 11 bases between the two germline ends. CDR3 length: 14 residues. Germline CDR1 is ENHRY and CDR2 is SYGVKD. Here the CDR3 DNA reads TGTGCCATCAGCCCGGGACACGGCAATCAGCCCCAGCATTTT. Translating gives CAISPGHGNQPQHF.

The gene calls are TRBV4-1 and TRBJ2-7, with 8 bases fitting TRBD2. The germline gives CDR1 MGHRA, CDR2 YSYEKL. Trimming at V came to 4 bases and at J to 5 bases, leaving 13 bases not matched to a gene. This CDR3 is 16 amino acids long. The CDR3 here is CASSRAPGLVIHEQYF. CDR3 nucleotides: TGCGCCAGCAGCCGGGCACCGGGACTAGTTATCCACGAGCAGTACTTC.

CDR3: CASSLGLPEAFF. The CDR3 DNA reads as TGTGCCAGCAGCTTAGGGTTACCTGAAGCTTTCTTT. J is TRBJ1-1 and V is TRBV7-9; no definite D call. V lost 1 base, J lost 6 bases, and 6 bases lay in between. Germline assignment: CDR1 SEHNR and CDR2 FQNEAQ (reference sequence). The CDR3 length is 12 residues.

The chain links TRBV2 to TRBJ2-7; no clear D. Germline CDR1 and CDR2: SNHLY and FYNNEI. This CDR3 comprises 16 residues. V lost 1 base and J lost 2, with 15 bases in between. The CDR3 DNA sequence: TGTGCCAGCAGTGAAGGCAACCCTTTGGTCGCCTACGAGCAGTACTTC. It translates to CASSEGNPLVAYEQYF.

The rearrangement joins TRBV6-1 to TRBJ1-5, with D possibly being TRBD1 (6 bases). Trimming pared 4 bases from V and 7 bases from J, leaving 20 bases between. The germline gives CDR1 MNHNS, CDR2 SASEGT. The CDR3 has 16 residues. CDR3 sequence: CASSASAGGLRQPQHF. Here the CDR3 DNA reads TGTGCCAGCAGTGCGTCGGCCGGGGGGCTAAGACAGCCCCAGCATTTT.

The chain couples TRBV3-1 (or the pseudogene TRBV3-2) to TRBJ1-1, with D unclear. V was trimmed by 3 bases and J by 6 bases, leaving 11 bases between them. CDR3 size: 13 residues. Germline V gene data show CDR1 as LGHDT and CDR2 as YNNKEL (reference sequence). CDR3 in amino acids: CASSQARTAEAFF. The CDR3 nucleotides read TGTGCCAGCAGCCAGGCCCGAACCGCTGAAGCTTTCTTT.

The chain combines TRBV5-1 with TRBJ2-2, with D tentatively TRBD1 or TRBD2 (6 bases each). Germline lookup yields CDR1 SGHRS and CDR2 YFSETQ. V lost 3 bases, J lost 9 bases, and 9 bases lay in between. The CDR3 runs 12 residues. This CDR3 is CASSSGDRELFF. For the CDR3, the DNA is TGCGCCAGCAGCTCGGGGGACAGGGAGCTGTTTTTT. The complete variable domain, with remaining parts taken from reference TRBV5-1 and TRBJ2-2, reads KAGVTQTPRYLIKTRGQQVTLSCSPISGHRSVSWYQQTPGQGLQFLFEYFSETQRNKGNFPGRFSGRQFSNSRSEMNVSTLELGDSALYLCASSSGDRELFFGEGSRLTVL.

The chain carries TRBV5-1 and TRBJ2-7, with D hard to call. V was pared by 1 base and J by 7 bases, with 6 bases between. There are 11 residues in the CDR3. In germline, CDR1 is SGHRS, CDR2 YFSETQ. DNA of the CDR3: TGCGCCAGCAGCTTGCTGGAGGAGCAGTACTTC. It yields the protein CASSLLEEQYF.

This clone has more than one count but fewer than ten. As DNA, the CDR3 is TGTGCCAGCAGTTTATGGCACTCGAGAACTAGAGAGGACAATGAGCAGTTCTTC. The encoded protein is CASSLWHSRTREDNEQFF. This chain links TRBV27 with TRBJ2-1; possibly TRBD2 for D (5 bases). Germline V CDR1 and CDR2: MNHEY, SMNVEV (reference sequence). The V and J ends lost 1 base and 5 bases respectively, with 21 bases between them. This CDR3 is built from 18 residues.

The chain's CDR3 is CSYTGHATNEKLFF. The CDR3 DNA follows: TGCAGCTATACTGGGCATGCAACTAATGAAAAACTGTTTTTT. V is TRBV29-1 and J is TRBJ1-4; D is ambiguous. The ends were cut back, 8 bases at V and 0 bases at J, with 13 bases in the middle. There are 14 residues in the CDR3. Germline lookup yields CDR1 SQVTM and CDR2 ANQGSEA. Supplemented by reference TRBV29-1 and TRBJ1-4, the full variable domain reads SAVISQKPSRDICQRGTSLTIQCQVDSQVTMMFWYRQQPGQSLTLIATANQGSEATYESGFVIDKFPISRPNLTFSTLTVSNMSPEDSSIYLCSYTGHATNEKLFFGSGTQLSVL.

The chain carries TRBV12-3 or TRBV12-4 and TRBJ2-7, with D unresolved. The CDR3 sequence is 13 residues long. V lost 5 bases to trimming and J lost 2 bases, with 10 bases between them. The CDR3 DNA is TGTGCCAGCAGTGTACGTGGGCCCTACGAGCAGTACTTC. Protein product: CASSVRGPYEQYF.

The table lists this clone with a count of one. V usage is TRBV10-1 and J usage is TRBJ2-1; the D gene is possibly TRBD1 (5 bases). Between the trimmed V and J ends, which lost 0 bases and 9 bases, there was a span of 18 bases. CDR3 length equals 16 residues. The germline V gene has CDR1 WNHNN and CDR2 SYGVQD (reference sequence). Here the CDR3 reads CASSESWTTAMGEQFF. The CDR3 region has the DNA TGCGCCAGCAGTGAGTCGTGGACGACAGCTATGGGTGAGCAGTTCTTC.

CDR3 residues: CASSLAPGLHHNEQFF. In DNA, the CDR3 is TGCGCCAGCAGCTTGGCCCCGGGACTCCACCACAATGAGCAGTTCTTC. This rearrangement joins TRBV5-1 to TRBJ2-1; a possible D gene is TRBD2 (6 bases). V lost 0 bases, J lost 5 bases, and 15 bases lay in between. Germline CDR1 is SGHRS and CDR2 is YFSETQ. The CDR3 spans 16 residues.

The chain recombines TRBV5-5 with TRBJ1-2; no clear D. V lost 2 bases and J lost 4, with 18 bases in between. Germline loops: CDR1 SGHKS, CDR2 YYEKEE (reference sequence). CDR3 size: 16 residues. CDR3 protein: CASSFDPGEEGYGYTF. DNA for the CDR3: TGTGCCAGCAGCTTCGACCCGGGAGAGGAAGGCTATGGCTACACCTTC.

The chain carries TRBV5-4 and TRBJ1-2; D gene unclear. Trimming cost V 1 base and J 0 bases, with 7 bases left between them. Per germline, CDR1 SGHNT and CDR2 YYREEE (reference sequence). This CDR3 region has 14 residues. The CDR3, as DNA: TGTGCCAGCAGCTTGCAGGTCGCTAACTATGGCTACACCTTC. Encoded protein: CASSLQVANYGYTF.

The CDR3 DNA reads TGTGCCAGCAGCCCGCCAGCCTCTGGTGAGCAGTTCTTC. It translates to CASSPPASGEQFF. The V call is TRBV7-9, the J call TRBJ2-1; no definite D call. Germline V gene sequence: CDR1 SEHNR, CDR2 FQNEAQ (reference sequence). V gave up 5 bases and J gave up 9 bases, with 14 bases separating them. The CDR3 is 13 residues long.